This T cell receptor (beta chain) derives from a study of CD8 T cells in ankylosing spondylitis. Findings and caveats of the study: The study identified a TCR beta motif of seven or eight highly homologous variants that appeared characteristic of ankylosing spondylitis blood.

MiXCR, run by TCRdb on the 5' RACE reads, gives a single entry per CDR3 protein. The sample has over 200,000 distinct CDR3 sequences; approximately 20% are singletons. About this clonotype itself: Its specificity is not known.

Trimming took 6 bases from V and 0 from J, leaving 11 bases between them. CDR3 size: 14 residues. Per the germline V gene, CDR1 is MNHEY and CDR2 is SVGEGT. This clonotype was obtained from a male donor with ankylosing spondylitis. Sample: blood, either unsorted or a sorted T cell fraction (not recorded which). The chain carries TRBV6-2 or TRBV6-3 and TRBJ1-2, with no clear D. CDR3 loop: CASRALNANYGYTF. CDR3 DNA sequence: TGTGCCAGCAGGGCCCTCAACGCTAACTATGGCTACACCTTC.